The text below deals with one TCR beta chain. Its antigen is currently unknown. The sample contains more than one DNA sequence encoding this CDR3. The entry originates in a study of cytomegalovirus exposure and HLA in healthy donors. PCR amplification relied on 60 Vbeta primers (plus 13 Jbeta primers). TCRdb's table, derived via immunoSEQ multiplex PCR, lists solely in-frame clones and lacks some. The sample records around 120,000 clones, roughly four fifths being singletons. Findings and limits, study-wide: TRBV6-2, TRBV6-3 and other indistinguishable V segments were excluded. Cytomegalovirus association was assigned to about 180 TCR beta chains. TCR beta V segments were, for the most part, productive about 87% or about 30% of the time in an earlier analysis.

V was clipped by 0 bases and J by 4 bases; unmatched bases: 2. Looked up from germline, CDR1 is SGHRS and CDR2 is YFSETQ. The CDR3 extends over 15 amino acids. This TCR was recovered from a woman aged 25 to 39 in good health and CMV-seropositive. Sequencing input: PBMCs. The rearrangement links TRBV5-1 to TRBJ2-1, with TRBD1 matching over 9 bases. The chain's CDR3 is CASSLVGQGYNEQFF. As DNA, the CDR3 is TGCGCCAGCAGCTTGGTTGGACAGGGGTACAATGAGCAGTTCTTC.